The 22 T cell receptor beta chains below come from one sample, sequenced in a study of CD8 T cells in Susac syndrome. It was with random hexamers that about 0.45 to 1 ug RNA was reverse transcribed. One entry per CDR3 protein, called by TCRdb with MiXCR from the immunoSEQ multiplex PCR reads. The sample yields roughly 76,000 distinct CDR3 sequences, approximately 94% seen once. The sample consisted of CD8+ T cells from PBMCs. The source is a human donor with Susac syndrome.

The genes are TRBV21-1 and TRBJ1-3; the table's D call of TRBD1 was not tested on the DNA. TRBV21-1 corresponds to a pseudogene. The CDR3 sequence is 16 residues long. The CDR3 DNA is TGTGCCAGCAGCTACGGTACAGGGGGCTCTGGAAACACCATATATTTT. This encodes CASSYGTGGSGNTIYF.

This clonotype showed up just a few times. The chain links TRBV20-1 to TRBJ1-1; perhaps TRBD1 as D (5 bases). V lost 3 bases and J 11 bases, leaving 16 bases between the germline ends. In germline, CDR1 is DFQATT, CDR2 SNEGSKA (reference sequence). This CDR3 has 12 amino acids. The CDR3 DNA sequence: TGCAGTGCTAGGGGGGTGGTGGGGGGGGCTTTCTTT. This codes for CSARGVVGGAFF.

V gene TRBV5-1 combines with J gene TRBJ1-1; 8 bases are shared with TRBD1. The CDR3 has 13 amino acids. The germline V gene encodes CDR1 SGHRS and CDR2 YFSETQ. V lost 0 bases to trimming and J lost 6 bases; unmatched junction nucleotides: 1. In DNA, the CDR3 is TGCGCCAGCAGCTTGGGGACAGGGCCTGAAGCTTTCTTT. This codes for CASSLGTGPEAFF.

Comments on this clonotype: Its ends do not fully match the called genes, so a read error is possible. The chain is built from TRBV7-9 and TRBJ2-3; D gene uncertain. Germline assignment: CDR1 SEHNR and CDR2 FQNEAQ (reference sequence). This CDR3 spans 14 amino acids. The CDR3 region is CASSLGPSKDTQYF. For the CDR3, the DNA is TGTGCCAGCAGCTTAGGACCAAGCAAAGATACGCAGTATTTT.

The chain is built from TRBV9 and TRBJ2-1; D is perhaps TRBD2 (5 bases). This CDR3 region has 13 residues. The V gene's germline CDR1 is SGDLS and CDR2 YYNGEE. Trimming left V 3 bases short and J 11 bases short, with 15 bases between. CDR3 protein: CASSEEAYPKQFF. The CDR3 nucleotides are TGTGCCAGCAGCGAGGAGGCTTACCCAAAGCAGTTCTTC.

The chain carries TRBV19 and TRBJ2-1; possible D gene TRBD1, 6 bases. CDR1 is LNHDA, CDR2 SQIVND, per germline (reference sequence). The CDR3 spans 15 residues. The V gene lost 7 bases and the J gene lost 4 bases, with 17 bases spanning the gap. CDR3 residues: CASTKDSPPYNEQFF. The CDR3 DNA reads TGTGCCAGTACCAAGGACAGCCCTCCTTACAATGAGCAGTTCTTC. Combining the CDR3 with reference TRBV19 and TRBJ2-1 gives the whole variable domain DGGITQSPKYLFRKEGQNVTLSCEQNLNHDAMYWYRQDPGQGLRLIYYSQIVNDFQKGDIAEGYSVSREKKESFPLTVTSAQKNPTAFYLCASTKDSPPYNEQFFGPGTRLTVL.

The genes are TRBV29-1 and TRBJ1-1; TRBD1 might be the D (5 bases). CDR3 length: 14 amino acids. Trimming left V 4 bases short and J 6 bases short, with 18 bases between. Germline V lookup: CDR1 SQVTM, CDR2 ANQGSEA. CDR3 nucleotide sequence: TGCAGCGTTGCCCCGGGGCGCCGAGGCGCTGAAGCTTTCTTT. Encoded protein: CSVAPGRRGAEAFF.

The CDR3 nucleotides are TGTGCCAGCAGCCCTAAGGGGCGGGGGGCAACTACCTACGAGCAGTACTTC. Translated: CASSPKGRGATTYEQYF. The V call is TRBV3-1, the J call TRBJ2-7; 8 bases line up with TRBD2. Germline V gene sequence: CDR1 LGHDT, CDR2 YNNKEL (reference sequence). This CDR3 is built from 17 residues. V was clipped by 4 bases and J by 2 bases; unmatched bases: 13.

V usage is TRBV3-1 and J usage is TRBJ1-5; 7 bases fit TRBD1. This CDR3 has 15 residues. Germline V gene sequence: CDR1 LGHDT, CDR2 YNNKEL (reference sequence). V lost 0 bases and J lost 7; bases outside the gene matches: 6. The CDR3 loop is CASSQDHRGDQPQHF. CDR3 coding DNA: TGTGCCAGCAGCCAAGACCACAGGGGTGACCAGCCCCAGCATTTT.

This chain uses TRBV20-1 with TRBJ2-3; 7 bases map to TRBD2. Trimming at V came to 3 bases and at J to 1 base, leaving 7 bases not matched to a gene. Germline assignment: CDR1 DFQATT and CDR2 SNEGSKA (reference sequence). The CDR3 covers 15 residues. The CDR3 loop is CSASGLSGRTDTQYF. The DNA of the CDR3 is TGCAGTGCTAGTGGCCTTAGCGGGCGCACAGATACGCAGTATTTT.

CDR3 region: CASSPQGGSGGRGDNEQFF. As DNA, the CDR3 is TGTGCCAGCAGCCCCCAGGGGGGTAGCGGGGGAAGGGGGGACAATGAGCAGTTCTTC. V usage is TRBV7-3 and J usage is TRBJ2-1, with 9 nucleotides matching TRBD2. The V segment lost 5 bases and the J segment 5 bases; nucleotides outside the gene matches: 19. This CDR3 is 19 amino acids long. The V gene's germline CDR1 is SGHTA and CDR2 FQGTGA.

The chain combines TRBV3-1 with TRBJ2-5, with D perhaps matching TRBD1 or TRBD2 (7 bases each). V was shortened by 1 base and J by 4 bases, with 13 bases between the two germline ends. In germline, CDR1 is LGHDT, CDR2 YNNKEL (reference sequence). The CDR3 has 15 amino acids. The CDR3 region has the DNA TGTGCCAGCAGCCAAGGGGCAGGGGGGGGAGAGACCCAGTACTTC. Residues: CASSQGAGGGETQYF.

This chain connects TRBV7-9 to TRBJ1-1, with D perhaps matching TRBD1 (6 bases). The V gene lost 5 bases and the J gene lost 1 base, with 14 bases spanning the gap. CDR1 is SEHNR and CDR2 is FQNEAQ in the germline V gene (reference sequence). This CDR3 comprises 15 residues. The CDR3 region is CASSPGQPTNTEAFF. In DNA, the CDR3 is TGTGCCAGCAGCCCCGGACAGCCTACGAACACTGAAGCTTTCTTT.

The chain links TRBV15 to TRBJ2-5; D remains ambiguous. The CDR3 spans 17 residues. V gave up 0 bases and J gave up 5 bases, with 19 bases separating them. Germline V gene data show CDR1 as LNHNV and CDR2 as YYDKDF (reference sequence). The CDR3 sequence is CATSRDSGYPAGETQYF. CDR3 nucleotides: TGTGCCACCAGCAGAGATTCGGGCTACCCAGCTGGGGAGACCCAGTACTTC.

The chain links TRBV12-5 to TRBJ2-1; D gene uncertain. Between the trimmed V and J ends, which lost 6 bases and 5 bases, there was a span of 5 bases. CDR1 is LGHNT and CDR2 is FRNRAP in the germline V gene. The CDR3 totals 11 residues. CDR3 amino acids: CASGRNNEQFF. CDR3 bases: TGTGCTAGTGGACGTAACAATGAGCAGTTCTTC.

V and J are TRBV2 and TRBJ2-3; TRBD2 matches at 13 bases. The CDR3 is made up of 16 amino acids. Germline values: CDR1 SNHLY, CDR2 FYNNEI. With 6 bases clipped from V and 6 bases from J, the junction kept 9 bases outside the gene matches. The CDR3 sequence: CASRAGLAGRRDTQYF. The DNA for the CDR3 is TGTGCCAGCAGGGCGGGACTAGCGGGGCGCCGGGATACGCAGTATTTT.

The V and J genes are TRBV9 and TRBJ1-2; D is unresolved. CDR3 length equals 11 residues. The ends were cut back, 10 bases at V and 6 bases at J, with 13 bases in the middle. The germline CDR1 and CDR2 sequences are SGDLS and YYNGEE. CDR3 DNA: TGTGCCTCAGACGGGTCCCATGGCTACACCTTC. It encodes CASDGSHGYTF.

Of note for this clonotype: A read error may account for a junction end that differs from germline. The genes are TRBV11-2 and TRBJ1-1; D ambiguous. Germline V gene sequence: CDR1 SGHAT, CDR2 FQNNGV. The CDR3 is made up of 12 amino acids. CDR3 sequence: CASSPLAAEALF. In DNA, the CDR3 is TGTGCCAGCAGCCCTTTAGCCGCTGAAGCTCTCTTT.

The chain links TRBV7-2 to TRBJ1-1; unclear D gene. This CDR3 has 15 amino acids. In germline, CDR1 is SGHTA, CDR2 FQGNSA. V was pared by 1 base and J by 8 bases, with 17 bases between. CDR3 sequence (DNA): TGTGCCAGCAGCTTAGTCCCAGACACGCCCATCGAAGCTTTCTTT. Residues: CASSLVPDTPIEAFF.

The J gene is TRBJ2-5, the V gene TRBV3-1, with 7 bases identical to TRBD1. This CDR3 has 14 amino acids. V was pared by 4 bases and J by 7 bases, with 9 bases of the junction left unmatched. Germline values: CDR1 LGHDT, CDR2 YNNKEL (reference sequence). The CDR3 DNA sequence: TGTGCCAGCAGCCCCCTCAGGGGGAGCGGGACCCAGTACTTC. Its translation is CASSPLRGSGTQYF.

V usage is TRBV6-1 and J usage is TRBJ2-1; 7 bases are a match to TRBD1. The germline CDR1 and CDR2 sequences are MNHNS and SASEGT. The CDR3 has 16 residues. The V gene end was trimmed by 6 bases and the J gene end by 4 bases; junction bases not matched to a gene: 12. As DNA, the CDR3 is TGTGCCAGCAGGACCGACAGGGAAGGGTTGTACAATGAGCAGTTCTTC. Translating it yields CASRTDREGLYNEQFF.

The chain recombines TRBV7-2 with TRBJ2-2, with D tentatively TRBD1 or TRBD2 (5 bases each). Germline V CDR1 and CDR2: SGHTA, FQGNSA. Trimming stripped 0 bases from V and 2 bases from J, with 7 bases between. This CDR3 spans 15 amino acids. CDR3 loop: CASSLAGPNTGELFF. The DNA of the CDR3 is TGTGCCAGCAGCTTAGCGGGACCTAACACCGGGGAGCTGTTTTTT.